A single sample is the source of the 13 T cell receptor beta chains below, sequenced in a study of blood T cell repertoires in COVID-19. Clones were sequenced by immunoSEQ multiplex PCR, and TCRdb holds only the in-frame ones, with some missing. The sample has about 180,000 clones; 82% are singletons. Sequencing was performed on peripheral blood. The receptors were sampled from a woman aged 70-85 years with acute or convalescent COVID-19.

The V call is TRBV7-3, the J call TRBJ2-3; weak D call: TRBD2 (6 bases). Trimming stripped 7 bases from V and 2 bases from J, with 19 bases between. Germline V lookup: CDR1 SGHTA, CDR2 FQGTGA. This CDR3 contains 16 residues. The CDR3 spells CASTEVGTSPTDTQYF. The DNA for the CDR3 is TGTGCCAGCACCGAAGTGGGGACTTCACCCACAGATACGCAGTATTTT.

In its sample, this clone was seen a few times. The CDR3 sequence is CASSYRGLNQPQHF. The CDR3 DNA is TGTGCCAGCAGTTACAGGGGCCTAAATCAGCCCCAGCATTTT. This chain connects TRBV6-2 or TRBV6-3 to TRBJ1-5, with D maybe TRBD1 (5 bases). CDR3 size: 14 residues. Germline V gene lookup returns CDR1 MNHEY and CDR2 SVGEGT. Trimming cost V 2 bases and J 4 bases, with 9 bases left between them.

A few counts support this clone. V gene TRBV9 combines with J gene TRBJ1-5, with D possibly matching TRBD1 (6 bases). The CDR3 contains 19 residues. Trimming left V 0 bases short and J 0 bases short, with 19 bases between. Germline V CDR1 and CDR2: SGDLS, YYNGEE. The CDR3 region has the DNA TGTGCCAGCAGCGTAGAGACGGGTGATGGACAGTTTAGCAATCAGCCCCAGCATTTT. This translates into CASSVETGDGQFSNQPQHF.

The chain's CDR3 is CASSEPRRDYGYTF. The CDR3 DNA follows: TGTGCCAGCAGTGAACCCAGGCGTGACTATGGCTACACCTTC. The chain combines TRBV6-1 with TRBJ1-2; D not resolved. Per the germline V gene, CDR1 is MNHNS and CDR2 is SASEGT. There are 14 residues in the CDR3. V shed 2 bases and J shed 3 bases, with 10 bases lying between them.

The J gene is TRBJ1-6, the V gene TRBV7-2; 8 bases agree with TRBD1. CDR3 length: 17 residues. Per germline, CDR1 SGHTA and CDR2 FQGNSA. V lost 1 base to trimming and J lost 7 bases; unmatched junction nucleotides: 9. In DNA form, the CDR3 reads TGTGCCAGCAGCTTAGTCCGCCCGACAGGGGACAATTCACCCCTCCACTTT. This sequence encodes CASSLVRPTGDNSPLHF.

This clone showed up just a few times. At one end, the junction sequence differs from germline, possibly due to a read error. This chain links TRBV18 with TRBJ1-2; 9 bases match TRBD1. There are 13 residues in the CDR3. The germline CDR1 and CDR2 sequences are KGHSH and LQKENI. The CDR3 sequence: CASSPQGASGYTF. Here the CDR3 DNA reads TGTGCCAGCTCTCCACAGGGGGCGTCTGGCTACACCTTC.

This clone was detected only once. V is TRBV2 and J is TRBJ1-2; possible D gene TRBD1, 5 bases. Germline CDR1 reads SNHLY; CDR2 reads FYNNEI. The CDR3 runs 13 residues. The V gene lost 4 bases and the J gene lost 4 bases, with 10 bases spanning the gap. CDR3 coding DNA: TGTGCCAGCAGTGTGGGGGGGAGCTATGGCTACACCTTC. The encoded protein is CASSVGGSYGYTF.

The chain uses TRBV7-2 and TRBJ2-1, with 9 positions matching TRBD2. CDR1 is SGHTA, CDR2 FQGNSA, per germline. This CDR3 is 18 amino acids long. The ends lost 3 bases at V and 4 bases at J; junction bases unmatched: 13. The CDR3 DNA reads TGTGCCAGCAGCTTGGCAACAGGGGCGGGAGGGCCATACAATGAGCAGTTCTTC. Encoded protein: CASSLATGAGGPYNEQFF.

J is TRBJ2-7 and V is TRBV5-6, with D possibly being TRBD2 (7 bases). Germline V CDR1 and CDR2: SGHDT, YYEEEE. Trimming took 3 bases from V and 2 from J, leaving 12 bases between them. CDR3 size: 14 residues. The CDR3 nucleotides are TGTGCCAGCAGCTCGGCGGGGGCGGCCTACGAGCAGTACTTC. It specifies CASSSAGAAYEQYF.

The rearrangement uses TRBV24-1 and TRBJ2-3; D is undetermined. V lost 3 bases, J lost 1 base, and 16 bases lay in between. CDR1 and CDR2 (germline): KGHDR, SFDVKD. The CDR3 is made up of 17 amino acids. The chain's CDR3 is CATSDTPTGSGTDTQYF. CDR3 nucleotides: TGTGCCACCAGTGATACTCCGACGGGTTCGGGCACAGATACGCAGTATTTT.

In the case of this clone: A read error may account for a junction end that differs from germline. This chain joins TRBV18 and TRBJ2-1; 9 nucleotides agree with TRBD2. This CDR3 region has 14 residues. Germline V CDR1 and CDR2: KGHSH, LQKENI. The CDR3 DNA reads as TGTGCCAGCTCACAGGGGACTAGCTACACTGAGCAGTTCTTC. Translated, it gives CASSQGTSYTEQFF.

This rearrangement joins TRBV11-2 to TRBJ1-2, with D possibly matching TRBD1 (5 bases). Germline CDR1 and CDR2: SGHAT and FQNNGV. There are 13 residues in the CDR3. With 7 bases removed from V and 4 bases from J, the gap between germline ends came to 13 bases. CDR3 DNA: TGTGCCAGCACCACGACAGCCTTCTATGGCTACACCTTC. Residues: CASTTTAFYGYTF.

With regard to this clone: Germline is not matched at one junction end, which may reflect a read error. This sequence joins TRBV5-1 and TRBJ2-7; 9 nucleotides align to TRBD2. The CDR3 is 15 residues long. CDR1 and CDR2 (germline): SGHRS, YFSETQ. This chain's CDR3 is CASRSPGTSSNEQYF. The CDR3 DNA sequence: TGCGCCAGCAGATCCCCCGGGACTAGCTCCAACGAGCAGTACTTC.